This is a list of T cell receptor beta chains from one sample in a study of OX40 agonist ivuxolimab in advanced cancers. Clones were read by immunoSEQ multiplex PCR, and TCRdb kept only the in-frame ones, dropping some. The sample consists of fewer than 75,000 clones, around 88% of them appearing once. Sequences were derived from CD4+ or CD8+ T cells sorted from blood, sampled in a trial of the OX40 agonist ivuxolimab. The receptors here all came from an adult with an advanced solid tumor such as melanoma, head and neck, liver or kidney cancer. The conserved cysteine and the conserved F or W are not part of the CDR3 here.

j_call v_call cdr3_aa
TRBJ2-7 TRBV19 ASSTKRGLYEQY
TRBJ2-3 TRBV7-9 ASSLPSDTQY
TRBJ2-7 TRBV13 ASSRLGQAYEQY
TRBJ2-6 TRBV11-2 ASRAAFRGANVLT
TRBJ2-3 TRBV7-9 ASRPPGLAGETSTDTQY
TRBJ2-2 TRBV19 ASRRTGEAGELF
TRBJ2-1 TRBV7-9 ASSLFAYSGASNEQF
TRBJ1-2 TRBV30 AWRVDYLRGYT
TRBJ2-1 TRBV5-1 ASSLAMKTSGNEQF
TRBJ2-7 TRBV4-2 ASSQDGAGPSYEQY
TRBJ2-7 TRBV14 ASSQVISYHEQY
TRBJ1-1 TRBV7-6 ASSSVNTEAF
TRBJ2-7 TRBV10-2 ASSLLGGQGAYEQY
TRBJ1-2 TRBV19 ASRLTGGYGYT
TRBJ2-7 TRBV6-6 ASSYGTGAYEQY
. TRBV6-1 ASSDDIGGSDEQY
TRBJ1-2 TRBV6-5 ASSKDREAYGYT
TRBJ2-7 TRBV21-1 ASSKVSRGFSYEQY
TRBJ2-5 TRBV5-4 ASSPTSAETQY
TRBJ2-7 TRBV11-2 ASVGRGIDEQY
TRBJ2-1 TRBV7-8 ASSLPREDPSMYNEQF
TRBJ2-5 TRBV5-1 ASSITPGVQETQY
TRBJ1-1 TRBV27 ASSTPGGKVTEAF
TRBJ1-5 TRBV28 ASSSARRINQPQH
TRBJ2-7 TRBV6-5 ASSSRSSYEQY
TRBJ2-7 TRBV5-4 ASSLGTGRTEQY
TRBJ2-1 TRBV11-3 ASSPGPLEEQF
TRBJ2-1 TRBV9 ASSVGVSANEQF
TRBJ1-1 TRBV5-1 ASSGTGTNTEAF
TRBJ1-2 TRBV5-1 ASSLDYARGGDGYT
TRBJ1-1 TRBV19 ASSNQGARNTEAF
TRBJ2-5 TRBV7-6 ASSLGAGAQETQY
TRBJ2-1 TRBV19 ASQVGFKYNEQF
TRBJ1-2 TRBV6-1 ASSPYRGPGYGYT
TRBJ1-4 TRBV30 AWNRDSVGAKLF
TRBJ2-7 TRBV5-6 ASSRRLAGGPNSYEQY
TRBJ2-2 TRBV5-4 ASSLGGYRGPGELF
TRBJ2-6 TRBV6-1 ACESGANVLT
TRBJ2-1 TRBV27 ASSLGLTSGSNGEQF
TRBJ2-3 TRBV30 AWSVGLPDTQY
TRBJ2-7 TRBV9 ASSVASAGGYEQY
TRBJ2-1 TRBV9 ASSVGTSRGYNEQF
TRBJ1-1 TRBV14 ASSRRDTFWPGAVNTEAF
TRBJ1-1 TRBV19 ASSIRDMNTEAF
TRBJ2-7 TRBV13 ASSRTETGLADHGEQY
TRBJ2-1 TRBV15 ATSRASGIYNEQF
. TRBV20-1 SARLVNEQY
TRBJ2-2 TRBV19 ASISGRRQNTGELF
TRBJ1-1 TRBV30 AWRLGNTEAF
TRBJ2-1 TRBV7-8 ASSLAVAGGFEQF
TRBJ2-2 TRBV15 ATSRGGLAELF
TRBJ2-6 TRBV25-1 ASSEWGGSGANVLT
TRBJ2-5 TRBV6-4 ASKSETQY
TRBJ2-1 TRBV2 ASTQENNEQF
TRBJ2-1 TRBV5-4 ASSLGQGAYNEQF
TRBJ1-3 TRBV10-3 AIKDRPSSGNTIY